The entry below gives a single T cell receptor beta chain sequence along with its context. The antigen remains undetermined. The CDR3 totals 13 residues. Between the trimmed V and J ends, which lost 5 bases and 12 bases, there was a span of 17 bases. Germline lookup yields CDR1 SEHNR and CDR2 FQNEAQ (reference sequence). The data are from a study of identical twins' blood T cells. Study background: Roughly 12 libraries, six alpha and six beta, gave about 49 million reads.

Each TCR cDNA library carried sample-specific barcodes on both ends. MiXCR, applied by TCRdb to the 5' RACE reads, yields one record per CDR3 protein. The sample gives fewer than 450,000 distinct CDR3 sequences, 28% of which show up once; about 6% is in the top ten. Overall study results and limits: Shared environment remains a possible cause of twin similarity.

The clonotype was recovered from a woman aged 18 to 55 in good health. This rearrangement joins TRBV7-9 to TRBJ2-1; D is possibly TRBD1 (5 bases). The sequenced sample was PBMCs. The DNA for the CDR3 is TGTGCCAGCAGCGAGCGCGACAGCTCTTGGCAGTTCTTC. Translated, it gives CASSERDSSWQFF.